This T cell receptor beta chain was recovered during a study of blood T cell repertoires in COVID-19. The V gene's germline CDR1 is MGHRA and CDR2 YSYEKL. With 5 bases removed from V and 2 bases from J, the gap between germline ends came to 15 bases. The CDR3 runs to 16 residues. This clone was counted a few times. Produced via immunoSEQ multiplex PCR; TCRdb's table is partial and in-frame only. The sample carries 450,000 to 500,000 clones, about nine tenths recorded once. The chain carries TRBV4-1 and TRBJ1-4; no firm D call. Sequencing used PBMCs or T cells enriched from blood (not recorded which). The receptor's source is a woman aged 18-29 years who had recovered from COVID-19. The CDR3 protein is CASSGVGGRTNEKLFF. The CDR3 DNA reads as TGCGCCAGCAGCGGAGTAGGCGGGAGGACTAATGAAAAACTGTTTTTT.